This T cell receptor (beta chain) was profiled in a study of T cells in Graves' hyperthyroidism and ophthalmopathy. The TCR beta CDR3 regions underwent amplification using RNA transcripts as the source. TCR CDR3 regions were first amplified by RT-PCR with HTBI primers. Each CDR3 protein gets one entry after TCRdb re-called the multiplex PCR reads with MiXCR. The sample consists of under 400,000 distinct CDR3 sequences, roughly 25% of them appearing once. The CDR3 runs 14 residues. V shed 5 bases and J 2 bases; nucleotides not matched to a gene: 4. In germline, CDR1 is SGHTA, CDR2 FQGTGA. The source of this sequence is a man between 50 and 59 years old with Graves' hyperthyroidism. Sequencing input: blood. This chain joins TRBV7-3 and TRBJ2-3, with TRBD2 matching 7 bases. For the CDR3, the DNA is TGTGCCAGCAGCCTCCAGCGGGACACAGATACGCAGTATTTT. Amino acid sequence: CASSLQRDTDTQYF.